This TCR beta chain derives from a study of shared clonotypes between healthy human individuals. Note on this clone: The target antigen is unknown.

J gave up 5 bases and V 4 bases, and 8 bases lay outside the gene matches. There are 16 residues in the CDR3. From germline, CDR1 is SGDLS and CDR2 YYNGEE. Findings of the study overall: Non-shared clonotypes displayed generation probabilities falling below those of clonotypes present in all four donors. Clonotypes that were shared across four donors made up around 5% of naive CD4 clonotypes.

CD45RO-negative cells were positively selected for CCR7, leaving out terminally differentiated effector memory CD45RA+ cells. Replicate PCRs run on sorted subsets employed 200 ng DNA, around 31,000 T cell genomes. Repertoires were generated with immunoSEQ multiplex PCR, while TCRdb's copy carries only in-frame clones and drops some. The table includes around 1,900,000 clones, around 93% detected once. The TCR originated in a man aged 18 to 30 in good health. Some clones in this sample may be carry-over from other donors' samples. This rearrangement joins TRBV9 to TRBJ2-1, with TRBD2 identical over 11 bases. Material: naive CD8+ T cells from PBMCs. The CDR3 DNA reads TGTGCCAGCAGCACCCTAACTAGCGGGAGACACAATGAGCAGTTCTTC. Its translation is CASSTLTSGRHNEQFF.